Listed here are 2 T cell receptor beta chains from one sample, sequenced in a study of tumor and adjacent non-tumor tissue in lung cancer (dated 2018 in TCRdb). Receptor libraries were prepared by multiplex PCR. The reads were generated on an Illumina HiSeq 2500. Following protocols modified from ARM-PCR, the researchers constructed TCRbeta libraries through three rounds of nested PCR with primers (Table S4). TCRdb ran its own pipeline on the public reads, namely fastp trimming at Q25 and MiXCR clone calling, and kept in-frame beta chains. CDR3 protein sequences are deduplicated, and each keeps its most common genes and DNA. This sample holds approximately 110,000 distinct CDR3 sequences; 75% were observed only once. The ten largest clones represent about 40% of the sample. RNA was extracted from bulk unsorted tissue and checked for quality with a NanoDrop ND-1000 and an Agilent 2100. Sequencing was carried out using lung tumor tissue. These receptors were taken from a woman aged 60-75 years with non-small cell lung cancer.

This clonotype is classed as medium-sized. The chain joins TRBV20-1 to TRBJ2-2, with D tentatively TRBD1 or TRBD2 (5 bases each). V gave up 3 bases and J gave up 4 bases, with 6 bases separating them. Germline values: CDR1 DFQATT, CDR2 SNEGSKA (reference sequence). The CDR3 runs to 12 residues. The CDR3 reads CSASGGTGELFF. CDR3 nucleotides: TGCAGTGCTAGTGGGGGCACCGGGGAGCTGTTTTTT.

Concerning this clonotype itself: Sequence at one end of the junction differs from germline and may be a read error. V is TRBV6-2 or TRBV6-3 and J is TRBJ2-1; TRBD2 matches 8 bases. Germline V lookup: CDR1 MNHEY, CDR2 SVGEGT. There are 14 residues in the CDR3. Here the CDR3 reads CASRREADNNGQFF. The CDR3 DNA sequence: TGTGCCAGCAGGCGGGAGGCGGATAACAATGGGCAGTTCTTC.